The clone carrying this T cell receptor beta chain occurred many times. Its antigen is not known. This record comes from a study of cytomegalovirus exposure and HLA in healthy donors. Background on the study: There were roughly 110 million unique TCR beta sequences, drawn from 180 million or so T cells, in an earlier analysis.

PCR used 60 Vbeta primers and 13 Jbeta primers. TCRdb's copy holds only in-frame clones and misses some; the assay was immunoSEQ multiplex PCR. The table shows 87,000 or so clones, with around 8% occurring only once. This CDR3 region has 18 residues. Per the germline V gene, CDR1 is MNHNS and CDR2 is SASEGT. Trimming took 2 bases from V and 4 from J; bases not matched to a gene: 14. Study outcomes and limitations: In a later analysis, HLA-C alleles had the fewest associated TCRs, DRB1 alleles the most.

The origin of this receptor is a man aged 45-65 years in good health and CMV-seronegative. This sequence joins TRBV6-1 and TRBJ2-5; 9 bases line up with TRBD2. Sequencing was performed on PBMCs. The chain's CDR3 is CASSETASGAQRGETQYF. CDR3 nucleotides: TGTGCCAGCAGTGAAACGGCTAGCGGGGCACAACGAGGAGAGACCCAGTACTTC.